Listed here are 18 T cell receptor beta chains from one sample, sequenced in a study of naive and memory T cell subsets. An oligonucleotide containing a UMI was ligated to the 3' end of TCR cDNA. Ligated cDNA underwent four rounds of PCR with nested alpha and beta constant region primers and SP2. MiXCR, applied by TCRdb to the UMI-ligation and nested PCR reads, yields one record per CDR3 protein. The sample records about 26,000 distinct CDR3 sequences, 4% to 6.5% being singletons. The sequenced sample consisted of blood. The receptors shown here come from an adult in good health.

This clonotype turned up a few times. This chain connects TRBV4-3 to TRBJ2-7; D is possibly TRBD2 (6 bases). The length of the CDR3 is 18 residues. The germline CDR1 and CDR2 sequences are LGHNA and YSLEER. The germline V and J ends were trimmed by 0 bases and 0 bases, with 18 bases remaining between them. CDR3 nucleotides: TGCGCCAGCAGCCAAGATCCACCTGCGGGCGGGAACTCCTACGAGCAGTACTTC. Amino acid sequence: CASSQDPPAGGNSYEQYF.

In its sample, this clonotype was seen many times. The J gene is TRBJ2-1, the V gene TRBV29-1, with 7 nucleotides matching TRBD2. Germline V gene lookup returns CDR1 SQVTM and CDR2 ANQGSEA. This CDR3 contains 17 residues. The J segment lost 0 bases and the V segment lost 7 bases, leaving 15 bases of the junction unmatched. The CDR3 is CSAPAGNSRGSYNEQFF. Here the CDR3 DNA reads TGCAGCGCCCCAGCGGGAAACTCCCGTGGCTCCTACAATGAGCAGTTCTTC.

This clonotype was counted many times. The chain uses TRBV7-2 and TRBJ2-7, with D possibly being TRBD1 or TRBD2 (5 bases each). Per the germline V gene, CDR1 is SGHTA and CDR2 is FQGNSA. Trimming cost V 3 bases and J 5 bases, with 14 bases left between them. The CDR3 spans 14 residues. CDR3 residues: CASSFRTVGDEQYF. The CDR3 DNA follows: TGTGCCAGCAGCTTCAGAACGGTGGGGGACGAGCAGTACTTC.

At least ten counts were recorded for this clonotype. The J gene is TRBJ1-1, the V gene TRBV7-2; D is ambiguous. The V gene lost 3 bases and the J gene lost 1 base, with 9 bases spanning the gap. The germline V gene encodes CDR1 SGHTA and CDR2 FQGNSA. The CDR3 is made up of 14 amino acids. CDR3 amino acids: CASSLTPTNTEAFF. CDR3 sequence (DNA): TGTGCCAGCAGCTTGACGCCCACGAACACTGAAGCTTTCTTT.

This clonotype qualifies as medium-sized. The chain combines TRBV5-1 with TRBJ2-1; D possibly corresponds to TRBD2 (6 bases). The V gene's germline CDR1 is SGHRS and CDR2 YFSETQ. The CDR3 sequence is 14 residues long. The germline V and J ends were trimmed by 4 bases and 1 base, with 9 bases remaining between them. The chain's CDR3 is CASSPGTSYNEQFF. CDR3 coding DNA: TGCGCCAGCAGCCCGGGGACTTCCTACAATGAGCAGTTCTTC.

This clonotype was detected many times. The V gene is TRBV7-2, the J gene TRBJ2-3; 9 bases fit TRBD1. V lost 3 bases, J lost 4 bases, and 5 bases stayed unmatched. CDR1 and CDR2 (germline): SGHTA, FQGNSA. The CDR3 is made up of 15 amino acids. This chain's CDR3 is CASSFITGGADTQYF. The CDR3 DNA reads TGTGCCAGCAGCTTCATAACAGGGGGCGCAGATACGCAGTATTTT.

This clonotype was seen ten or more times. The V and J genes are TRBV5-4 and TRBJ2-7; D is unresolved. V lost 0 bases and J 6 bases, leaving 10 bases between the germline ends. Germline lookup yields CDR1 SGHNT and CDR2 YYREEE (reference sequence). This CDR3 comprises 13 residues. The CDR3 is CASSLAAKGEQYF. The CDR3 DNA is TGTGCCAGCAGCTTGGCAGCGAAAGGCGAGCAGTACTTC.

Ten or more counts support this clonotype. V is TRBV19 and J is TRBJ1-2; 8 bases are a match to TRBD1. The germline gives CDR1 LNHDA, CDR2 SQIVND (reference sequence). The CDR3 spans 14 residues. Losses at the gene ends were 8 bases for V and 6 bases for J; bases not matched to a gene: 11. The CDR3 loop reads CASARGQGRHGYTF. The DNA of the CDR3 is TGTGCCAGTGCCAGGGGGCAGGGGCGGCATGGCTACACCTTC.

This clonotype was found many times. The chain carries TRBV5-5 and TRBJ2-5, with no clear D. The ends were cut back, 3 bases at V and 2 bases at J, with 8 bases in the middle. The CDR3 sequence is 13 residues long. CDR1 is SGHKS and CDR2 is YYEKEE in the germline V gene (reference sequence). This CDR3 is CASSYYGQETQYF. CDR3 DNA: TGTGCCAGCAGCTATTACGGTCAAGAGACCCAGTACTTC.

The table lists this clonotype with many counts. The chain carries TRBV4-2 and TRBJ2-3; D is ambiguous. The germline V gene has CDR1 LGHNA and CDR2 YNFKEQ. This CDR3 region has 13 residues. V was trimmed by 4 bases and J by 3 bases, leaving 8 bases between them. The CDR3 bases are TGTGCCAGCAGCCCTGTATCAACAGATACGCAGTATTTT. It encodes CASSPVSTDTQYF.

This clonotype was observed at least ten times. The chain has TRBV12-5 and TRBJ1-5; the D is unclear. The CDR3 spans 12 residues. V was trimmed by 1 base and J by 5 bases, leaving 3 bases between them. Germline CDR1 reads LGHNT; CDR2 reads FRNRAP. The CDR3 bases are TGTGCTAGTGGTTTGGGAGATCAGCCCCAGCATTTT. Translation: CASGLGDQPQHF.

In regard to this clonotype: Possible read error: a much larger clone is one base away. The gene calls are TRBV6-4 and TRBJ2-1; a possible D gene is TRBD2 (6 bases). The germline V gene has CDR1 MRHNA and CDR2 SNTAGT. The CDR3 is 13 amino acids. The ends were cut back, 4 bases at V and 4 bases at J, with 8 bases in the middle. The CDR3 sequence: CASSVGGYNEQFF. For the CDR3, the DNA is TGTGCCAGCAGTGTGGGAGGATACAATGAGCAGTTCTTC.

The chain carries TRBV14 and TRBJ2-7; TRBD2 aligns across 7 bases. Germline V gives CDR1 SGHDN, CDR2 FVKESK. With 6 bases clipped from V and 12 bases from J, the junction kept 11 bases outside the gene matches. The CDR3 is 12 residues long. CDR3 DNA: TGTGCCAGCAGTCCCTCGGGACTATCCCTGTACTTC. This encodes CASSPSGLSLYF.

This clonotype is classed as medium-sized (0.01 to 0.1%). The chain employs TRBV7-9 and TRBJ2-7, with 12 positions matching TRBD2. The CDR3 sequence is 16 residues long. Germline-derived CDR1 and CDR2 are SEHNR and FQNEAQ (reference sequence). Losses at the gene ends were 5 bases for V and 0 bases for J; bases not matched to a gene: 5. The CDR3 sequence: CASSRGLAGISYEQYF. CDR3 coding DNA: TGTGCCAGCAGCCGAGGACTAGCGGGGATCTCCTACGAGCAGTACTTC.

The J gene is TRBJ2-3, the V gene TRBV5-4, with D unresolved. The CDR3 spans 15 residues. Germline values: CDR1 SGHNT, CDR2 YYREEE (reference sequence). V was pared by 4 bases and J by 2 bases, with 14 bases between. The CDR3 DNA reads as TGTGCCAGCAGCAAGGTCCTAAGTGACACAGATACGCAGTATTTT. It codes for CASSKVLSDTDTQYF.

Comment on this clonotype: This may stem from a read error, because a much larger clone lies one nucleotide away. The rearrangement uses TRBV10-2 and TRBJ2-5; D call uncertain. The CDR3 is 12 amino acids. V lost 8 bases and J lost 2, with 9 bases in between. Germline V gene data show CDR1 as WSHSY and CDR2 as SAAADI. The CDR3, as DNA: TGCGCCAGCGGTGCGGTTCAAGAGACCCAGTACTTC. Amino acids: CASGAVQETQYF.

This clonotype was seen only a few times. This chain connects TRBV24-1 to TRBJ2-1; perhaps D is TRBD1 or TRBD2 (5 bases each). The CDR3 has 15 residues. V was cut by 4 bases and J by 5 bases, with 14 bases left in between. CDR1 KGHDR and CDR2 SFDVKD come from the germline V gene. The CDR3 here is CATSEGVGVDNEQFF. In nucleotides, the CDR3 is TGTGCCACCAGTGAGGGGGTAGGTGTCGACAATGAGCAGTTCTTC.

At least ten counts were recorded for this clonotype. The rearrangement links TRBV7-8 to TRBJ2-7, with TRBD1 matching 10 bases. V was pared by 4 bases and J by 5 bases, with 14 bases of the junction left unmatched. CDR1 is SGHVS and CDR2 is FQNEAQ in the germline V gene. The CDR3 has 17 residues. The DNA for the CDR3 is TGTGCCAGCAGCTGGGGATGGGGAGGACAGGGGGTGAACGAGCAGTACTTC. Translating gives CASSWGWGGQGVNEQYF. Together with reference TRBV7-8 and TRBJ2-7, the CDR3 gives the full variable domain: GAGVSQSPRYKVAKRGQDVALRCDPISGHVSLFWYQQALGQGPEFLTYFQNEAQLDKSGLPSDRFFAERPEGSVSTLKIQRTQQEDSAVYLCASSWGWGGQGVNEQYFGPGTRLTVT.